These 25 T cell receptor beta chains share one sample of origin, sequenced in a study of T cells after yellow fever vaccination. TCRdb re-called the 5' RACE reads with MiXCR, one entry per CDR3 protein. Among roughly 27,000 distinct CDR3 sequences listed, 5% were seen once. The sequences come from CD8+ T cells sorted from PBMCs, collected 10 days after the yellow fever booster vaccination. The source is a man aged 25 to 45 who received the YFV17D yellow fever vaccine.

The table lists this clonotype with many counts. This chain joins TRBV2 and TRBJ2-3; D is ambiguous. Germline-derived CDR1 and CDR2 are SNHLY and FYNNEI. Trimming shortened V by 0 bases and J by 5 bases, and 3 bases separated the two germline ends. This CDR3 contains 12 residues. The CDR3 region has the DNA TGTGCCAGCAGTGAAGCGGAAGATACGCAGTATTTT. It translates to CASSEAEDTQYF.

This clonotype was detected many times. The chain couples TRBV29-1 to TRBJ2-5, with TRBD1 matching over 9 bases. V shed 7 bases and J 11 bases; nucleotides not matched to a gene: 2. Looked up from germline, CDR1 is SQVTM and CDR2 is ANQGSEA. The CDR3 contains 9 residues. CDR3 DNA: TGCAGCGCCGGGACAGGGCAGTACTTC. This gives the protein CSAGTGQYF. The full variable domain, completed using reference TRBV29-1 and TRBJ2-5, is SAVISQKPSRDICQRGTSLTIQCQVDSQVTMMFWYRQQPGQSLTLIATANQGSEATYESGFVIDKFPISRPNLTFSTLTVSNMSPEDSSIYLCSAGTGQYFGPGTRLLVL.

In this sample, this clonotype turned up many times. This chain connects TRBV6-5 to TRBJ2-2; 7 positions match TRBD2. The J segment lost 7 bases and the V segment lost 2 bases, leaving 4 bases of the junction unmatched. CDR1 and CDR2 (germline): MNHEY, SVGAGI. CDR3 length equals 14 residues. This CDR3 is CASSYAGVHGELFF. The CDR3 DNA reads TGTGCCAGCAGTTACGCGGGGGTCCACGGGGAGCTGTTTTTT.

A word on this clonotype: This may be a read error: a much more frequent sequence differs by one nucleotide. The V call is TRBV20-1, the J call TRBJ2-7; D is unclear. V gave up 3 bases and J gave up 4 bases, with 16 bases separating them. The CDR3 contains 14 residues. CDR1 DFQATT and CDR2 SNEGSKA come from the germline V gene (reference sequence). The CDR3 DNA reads TGCAGTGCTAGTGAGGTGACCGGCGCGTACGAGCAGTACTTC. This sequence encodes CSASEVTGAYEQYF.

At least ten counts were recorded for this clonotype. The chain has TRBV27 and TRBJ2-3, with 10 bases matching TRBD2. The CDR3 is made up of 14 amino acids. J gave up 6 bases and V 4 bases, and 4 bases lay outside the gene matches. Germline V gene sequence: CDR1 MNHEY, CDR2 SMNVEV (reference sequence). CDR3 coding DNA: TGTGCCAGCAGTTCTAGCGGGAGTTACGATACGCAGTATTTT. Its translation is CASSSSGSYDTQYF.

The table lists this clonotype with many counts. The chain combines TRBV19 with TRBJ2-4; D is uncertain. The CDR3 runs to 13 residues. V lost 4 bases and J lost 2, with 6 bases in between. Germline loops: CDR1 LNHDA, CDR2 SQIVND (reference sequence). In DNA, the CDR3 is TGTGCCAGTAGTACCGGGCCCAAAAACATTCAGTACTTC. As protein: CASSTGPKNIQYF.

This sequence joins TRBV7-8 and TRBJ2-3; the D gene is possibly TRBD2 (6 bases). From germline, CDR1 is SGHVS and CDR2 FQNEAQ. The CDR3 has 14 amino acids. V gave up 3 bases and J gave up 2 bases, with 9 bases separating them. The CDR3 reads CASSFAGLTDTQYF. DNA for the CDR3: TGTGCCAGCAGCTTCGCGGGACTCACAGATACGCAGTATTTT.

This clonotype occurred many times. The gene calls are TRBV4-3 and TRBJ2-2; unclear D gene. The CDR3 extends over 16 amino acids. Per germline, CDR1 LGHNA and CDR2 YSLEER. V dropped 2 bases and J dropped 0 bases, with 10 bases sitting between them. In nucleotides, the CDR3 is TGCGCCAGCAGCCAATTTGTGGCCCCGAACACCGGGGAGCTGTTTTTT. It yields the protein CASSQFVAPNTGELFF.

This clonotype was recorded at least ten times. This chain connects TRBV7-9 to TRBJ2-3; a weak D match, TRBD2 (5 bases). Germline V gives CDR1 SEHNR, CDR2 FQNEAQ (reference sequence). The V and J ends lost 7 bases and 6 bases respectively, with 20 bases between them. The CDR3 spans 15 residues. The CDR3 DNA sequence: TGTGCCAGCAACCCCGCACGGGGTGAGGAGGATACGCAGTATTTT. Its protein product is CASNPARGEEDTQYF.

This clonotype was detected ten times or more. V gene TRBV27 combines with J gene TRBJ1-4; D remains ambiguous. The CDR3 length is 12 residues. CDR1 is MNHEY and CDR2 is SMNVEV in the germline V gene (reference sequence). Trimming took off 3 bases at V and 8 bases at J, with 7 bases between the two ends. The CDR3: CASSFLGEKLFF. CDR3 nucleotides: TGTGCCAGCAGTTTTCTGGGGGAAAAACTGTTTTTT.

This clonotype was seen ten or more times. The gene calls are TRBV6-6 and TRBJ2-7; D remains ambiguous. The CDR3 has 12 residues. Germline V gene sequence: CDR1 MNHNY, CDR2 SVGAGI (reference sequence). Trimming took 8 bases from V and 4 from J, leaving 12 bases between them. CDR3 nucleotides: TGTGCCAGCCGGGCTAACTCATACGAGCAGTACTTC. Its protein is CASRANSYEQYF.

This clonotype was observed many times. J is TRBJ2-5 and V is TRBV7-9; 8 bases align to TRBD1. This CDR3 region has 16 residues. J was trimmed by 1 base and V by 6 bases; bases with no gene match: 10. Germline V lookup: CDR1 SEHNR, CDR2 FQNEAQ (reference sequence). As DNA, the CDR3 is TGTGCCAGCAGGGACAGGGAATTAGGGTTCCAAGAGACCCAGTACTTC. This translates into CASRDRELGFQETQYF.

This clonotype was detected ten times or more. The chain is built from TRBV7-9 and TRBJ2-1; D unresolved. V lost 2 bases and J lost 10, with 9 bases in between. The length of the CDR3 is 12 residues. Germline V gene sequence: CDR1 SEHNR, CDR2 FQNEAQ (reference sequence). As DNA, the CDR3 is TGTGCCAGCAGCTTAAGCTTCTGGGAGCAGTTCTTC. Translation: CASSLSFWEQFF.

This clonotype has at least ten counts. The CDR3 spells CAWSVGETSGRVFQETQYF. The CDR3 coding sequence is TGTGCCTGGAGTGTTGGGGAGACTAGCGGGAGGGTTTTCCAAGAGACCCAGTACTTC. The gene calls are TRBV30 and TRBJ2-5, with 14 positions matching TRBD2. Germline CDR1 and CDR2: GTSNPN and SVGIG (reference sequence). Trimming cost V 0 bases and J 1 base; bases outside gene matches: 10. The CDR3 consists of 19 residues.

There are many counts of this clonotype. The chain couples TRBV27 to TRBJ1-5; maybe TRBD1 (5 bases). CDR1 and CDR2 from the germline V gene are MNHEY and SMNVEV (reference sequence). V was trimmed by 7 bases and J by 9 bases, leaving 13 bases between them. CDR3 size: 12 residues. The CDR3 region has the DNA TGTGCCAGCACCCAGGGTTCGGGGCCCCAGCATTTT. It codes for CASTQGSGPQHF.

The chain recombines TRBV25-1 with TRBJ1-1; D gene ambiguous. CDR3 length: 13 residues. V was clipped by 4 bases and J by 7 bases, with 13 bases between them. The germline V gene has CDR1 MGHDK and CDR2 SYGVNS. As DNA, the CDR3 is TGTGCCAGCAGTGTTACAGTGGTGGGTGAAGCTTTCTTT. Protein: CASSVTVVGEAFF. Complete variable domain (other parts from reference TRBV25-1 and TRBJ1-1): EADIYQTPRYLVIGTGKKITLECSQTMGHDKMYWYQQDPGMELHLIHYSYGVNSTEKGDLSSESTVSRIRTEHFPLTLESARPSHTSQYLCASSVTVVGEAFFGQGTRLTVV.

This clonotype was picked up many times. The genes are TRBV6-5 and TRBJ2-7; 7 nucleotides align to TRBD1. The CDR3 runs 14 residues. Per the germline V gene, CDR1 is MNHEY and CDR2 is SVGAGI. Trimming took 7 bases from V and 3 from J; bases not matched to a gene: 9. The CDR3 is CASIPNRGSYEQYF. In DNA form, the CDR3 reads TGTGCCAGCATTCCGAACAGGGGAAGCTACGAGCAGTACTTC.

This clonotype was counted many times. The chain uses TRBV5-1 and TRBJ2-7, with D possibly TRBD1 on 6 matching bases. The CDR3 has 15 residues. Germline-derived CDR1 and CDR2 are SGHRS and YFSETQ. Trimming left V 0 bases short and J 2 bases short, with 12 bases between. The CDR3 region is CASSLAPDSTYEQYF. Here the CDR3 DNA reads TGCGCCAGCAGCTTGGCCCCGGACAGTACCTACGAGCAGTACTTC.

The CDR3, as DNA: TGCGCCAGCAGCCGTGGGACAGCTCTATATGGCTACACCTTC. This translates into CASSRGTALYGYTF. V is TRBV4-1 and J is TRBJ1-2; 7 nucleotides line up with TRBD1. The CDR3 spans 14 residues. Trimming removed 4 bases from V and 5 bases from J; junction bases left unmatched: 7. Germline CDR1 and CDR2: MGHRA and YSYEKL.

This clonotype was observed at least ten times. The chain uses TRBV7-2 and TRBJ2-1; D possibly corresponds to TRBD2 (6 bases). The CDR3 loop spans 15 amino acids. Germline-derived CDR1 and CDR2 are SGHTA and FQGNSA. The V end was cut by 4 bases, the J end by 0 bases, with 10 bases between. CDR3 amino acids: CASSSIAASYNEQFF. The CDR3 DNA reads TGTGCCAGCAGCTCGATAGCGGCCTCCTACAATGAGCAGTTCTTC. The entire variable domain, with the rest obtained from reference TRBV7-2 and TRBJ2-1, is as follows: GAGVSQSPSNKVTEKGKDVELRCDPISGHTALYWYRQSLGQGLEFLIYFQGNSAPDKSGLPSDRFSAERTGGSVSTLTIQRTQQEDSAVYLCASSSIAASYNEQFFGPGTRLTVL.

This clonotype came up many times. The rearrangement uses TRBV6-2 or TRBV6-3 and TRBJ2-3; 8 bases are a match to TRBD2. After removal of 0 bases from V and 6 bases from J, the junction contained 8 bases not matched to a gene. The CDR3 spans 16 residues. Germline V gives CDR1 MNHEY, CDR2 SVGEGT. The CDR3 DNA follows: TGTGCCAGCAGTTACTCGAGGGCGGGAGGAACGGATACGCAGTATTTT. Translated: CASSYSRAGGTDTQYF.

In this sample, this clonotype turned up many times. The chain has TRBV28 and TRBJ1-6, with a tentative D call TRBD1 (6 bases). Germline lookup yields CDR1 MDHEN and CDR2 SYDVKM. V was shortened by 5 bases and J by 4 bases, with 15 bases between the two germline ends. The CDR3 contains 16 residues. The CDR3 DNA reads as TGTGCCAGCAGTCTCCAGGGGAAAGGGTATAATTCACCCCTCCACTTT. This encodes CASSLQGKGYNSPLHF.

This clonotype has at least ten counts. Here the CDR3 DNA reads TGTGCCAGCAGTTCCGGGGTAGGGGGGACGGAGGAGCAGTACTTC. Translation gives CASSSGVGGTEEQYF. The V gene is TRBV28, the J gene TRBJ2-7; the D gene could be TRBD1 or TRBD2 (6 bases each). With 4 bases removed from V and 7 bases from J, the gap between germline ends came to 20 bases. Germline V lookup: CDR1 MDHEN, CDR2 SYDVKM. The CDR3 totals 15 residues. The complete variable domain, with remaining parts taken from reference TRBV28 and TRBJ2-7, reads DVKVTQSSRYLVKRTGEKVFLECVQDMDHENMFWYRQDPGLGLRLIYFSYDVKMKEKGDIPEGYSVSREKKERFSLILESASTNQTSMYLCASSSGVGGTEEQYFGPGTRLTVT.

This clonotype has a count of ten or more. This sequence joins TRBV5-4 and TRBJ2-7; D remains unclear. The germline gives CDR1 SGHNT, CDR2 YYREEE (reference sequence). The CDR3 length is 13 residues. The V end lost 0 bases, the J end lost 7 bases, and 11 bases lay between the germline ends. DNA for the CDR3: TGTGCCAGCAGCTTGGTGGAGATGGGTGAGCAGTACTTC. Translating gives CASSLVEMGEQYF.

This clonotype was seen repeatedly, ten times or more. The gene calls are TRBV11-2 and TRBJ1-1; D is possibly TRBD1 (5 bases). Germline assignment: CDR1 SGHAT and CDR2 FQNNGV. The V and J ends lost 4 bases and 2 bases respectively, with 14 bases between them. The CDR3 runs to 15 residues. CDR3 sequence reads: CASSYGAFHNTEAFF. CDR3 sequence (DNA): TGTGCCAGCAGCTACGGGGCCTTTCACAACACTGAAGCTTTCTTT.